Listed below are T cell receptor beta chains from one sample, sequenced in a study of blood T cell repertoires in COVID-19. Assay used: immunoSEQ multiplex PCR; TCRdb lists only in-frame clones, some missing. This repertoire shows about 120,000 clones, about four fifths found once; its top ten account for roughly 17%. What was sequenced was peripheral blood. These receptors came from a man in his sixties with active or convalescent COVID-19. Each CDR3 is given with its conserved first and last residue. D genes are given only for firm matches. Clone size, where shown, is once, few, many, or a class for clones that have expanded.

>TRBV29-1|TRBD1|16|NA|TRBJ2-7
CSVEITGTGDTYEQYF
TGCAGCGTTGAAATCACCGGGACAGGGGATACCTACGAGCAGTACTTC
>TRBV7-9|NA|16|NA|TRBJ2-1
CASSPLRGPRVDEQFF
TGTGCCAGCAGCCCCTTACGCGGTCCCCGGGTAGATGAGCAGTTCTTC
>TRBV4-2|NA|18|NA|TRBJ2-1
CASSRAYRTGSSYNEQFF
TGTGCCAGCAGCCGAGCGTATCGTACCGGGAGCTCCTACAATGAGCAGTTCTTC
>TRBV27|TRBD1|15|NA|TRBJ2-7
CASSLSGTGIYEQYF
TGTGCCAGCAGTCTGAGCGGGACAGGGATCTACGAGCAGTACTTC
>TRBV5-4|TRBD2|14|once|TRBJ2-1
CASRRLAMVNEQFF
TGTGCCAGCAGGCGACTAGCTATGGTTAATGAGCAGTTCTTC
>TRBV27|TRBD2|13|NA|TRBJ2-4
CASSPGRWNIQYF
TGTGCCAGCAGCCCCGGGAGGTGGAACATTCAGTACTTC
>TRBV7-2|TRBD1|15|once|TRBJ2-3
CASSLTDRGWDTQYF
TGTGCCAGCAGCTTAACGGACAGGGGGTGGGATACGCAGTATTTT
>TRBV6-4|NA|16|NA|TRBJ2-3
CASSDSGGVGTDTQYF
TGTGCCAGCAGTGACTCCGGCGGAGTGGGCACAGATACGCAGTATTTT
>TRBV27|NA|15|NA|TRBJ2-4
CASSYQRGVGNIQYF
TGTGCCAGCAGTTACCAAAGGGGTGTCGGAAACATTCAGTACTTC
>TRBV9|NA|14|NA|TRBJ1-5
CASSVDPRNQPQHF
TGTGCCAGCAGCGTTGATCCTCGGAATCAGCCCCAGCATTTT
>TRBV4-3|NA|16|medium-sized|TRBJ1-3
CASSQSRRGSGNTIYF
TGCGCCAGCAGCCAATCGCGGCGGGGCTCTGGAAACACCATATATTTT
>TRBV5-5|NA|16|NA|TRBJ2-3
CASSFNYGGATDTQYF
TGTGCCAGCAGCTTTAATTATGGAGGCGCCACAGATACGCAGTATTTT
>TRBV6-5|TRBD2|13|NA|TRBJ2-7
CANILAGAFEQYF
TGTGCCAACATTTTAGCGGGAGCGTTTGAGCAGTACTTC
>TRBV9|TRBD1|15|few|TRBJ1-4
CASSVGEGAGEKLFF
TGTGCCAGCAGCGTAGGAGAGGGGGCAGGTGAAAAACTGTTTTTT
>TRBV27|TRBD2|14|NA|TRBJ2-1
CASSRASGYNEQFF
TGTGCCAGCAGTAGGGCTAGCGGTTACAATGAGCAGTTCTTC
>TRBV10-3|NA|16|NA|TRBJ1-3
CAISTPGGGAGNTIYF
TGTGCCATCAGTACCCCCGGAGGGGGGGCAGGAAACACCATATATTTT
>TRBV7-2|TRBD2|13|NA|TRBJ2-3
CASSSLAADTQYF
TGTGCCAGCAGCTCACTAGCGGCTGATACGCAGTATTTT
>TRBV30|TRBD1|15|NA|TRBJ1-4
CAWSIPGTGNEKLFF
TGTGCCTGGAGTATCCCCGGGACAGGGAATGAAAAACTGTTTTTT
>TRBV9|TRBD1|15|NA|TRBJ2-7
CASSASTGGANEQYF
TGTGCCAGCAGCGCCTCGACAGGGGGCGCGAACGAGCAGTACTTC
>TRBV7-3|NA|13|NA|TRBJ2-1
CASSLTNRGEQFF
TGTGCCAGCAGCTTAACGAATAGGGGAGAGCAGTTCTTC
>TRBV10-3|TRBD2|13|NA|TRBJ2-5
CATRLAGEETQYF
TGTGCCACCAGACTAGCGGGAGAAGAGACCCAGTACTTC
>TRBV24-1|NA|15|NA|TRBJ2-5
CATSDPLGGKETQYF
TGTGCCACCAGTGATCCTTTGGGAGGAAAAGAGACCCAGTACTTC
>TRBV11-2|TRBD1|12|NA|TRBJ1-1
CASSIQGAPAFF
TGTGCCAGCAGTATACAGGGGGCGCCAGCTTTCTTT
>TRBV18|TRBD2|18|once|TRBJ2-1
CASSRYQSSGKSYNEQFF
TGTGCCAGCTCACGTTACCAGTCTAGCGGGAAATCCTACAATGAGCAGTTCTTC
>TRBV2|NA|14|NA|TRBJ2-1
CASSEQGSYNEQFF
TGTGCCAGCAGTGAACAGGGCTCCTACAATGAGCAGTTCTTC
>TRBV6-4|TRBD2|13|NA|TRBJ2-1
CASSEGLYNEQFF
TGTGCCAGCAGTGAGGGACTATACAATGAGCAGTTCTTC
>TRBV7-2|NA|17|NA|TRBJ2-5
CASSQSEGGPWLETQYF
TGTGCCAGCAGCCAGTCAGAGGGCGGGCCCTGGTTAGAGACCCAGTACTTC
>TRBV7-9|NA|14|few|TRBJ1-2
CASSLAQGGHGYTF
TGTGCCAGCAGCTTAGCGCAGGGAGGCCATGGCTACACCTTC
>TRBV12-5|NA|12|NA|TRBJ1-1
CASGTGNTEAFF
TGTGCTAGTGGTACAGGGAACACTGAAGCTTTCTTT
>TRBV19|NA|12|NA|TRBJ2-3
CASSRREDTQYF
TGTGCCAGTAGTAGAAGGGAGGATACGCAGTATTTT
>TRBV2|TRBD1|15|NA|TRBJ1-2
CASIREDRESNGYTF
TGTGCCAGTATCCGGGAGGACAGGGAATCGAATGGCTACACCTTC
>TRBV5-1|NA|15|NA|TRBJ1-6
CASSLDSPYNSPLHF
TGCGCCAGCAGCTTGGACAGCCCCTATAATTCACCCCTCCACTTT
>TRBV30|NA|17|NA|TRBJ1-4
CAWSVHGGPATNEKLFF
TGTGCCTGGAGTGTACATGGCGGTCCAGCAACTAATGAAAAACTGTTTTTT
>TRBV5-1|TRBD1|17|NA|TRBJ1-1
CASRQLLKGAGNTEAFF
TGCGCCAGCAGACAATTGCTAAAGGGGGCAGGGAACACTGAAGCTTTCTTT
>TRBV29-1|NA|13|once|TRBJ2-2
CSVDEANTGELFF
TGCAGCGTTGATGAGGCGAACACCGGGGAGCTGTTTTTT
>TRBV6-2/TRBV6-3|TRBD2|13|NA|TRBJ2-4
CASSYLAGNIQYF
TGTGCCAGCAGTTACCTAGCGGGAAACATTCAGTACTTC
>TRBV4-3|TRBD2|14|few|TRBJ2-7
CASSHTSGSYEQYF
TGCGCCAGCAGCCACACTAGCGGATCCTACGAGCAGTACTTC
>TRBV7-8|NA|15|NA|TRBJ2-3
CASSSGQLGTDTQYF
TGTGCCAGCAGCTCCGGACAGCTTGGCACAGATACGCAGTATTTT